This T cell receptor (beta chain) derives from a study of CD8 T cells in Susac syndrome. Random hexamers were used to reverse transcribe an amount of about 0.5 to 1 ug RNA. Amplification of the TCR beta CDR3 was carried out by immunoSEQ multiplex PCR, which spanned a total of 54 Vbeta and 13 Jbeta segments. TCRdb re-derived calls from the immunoSEQ multiplex PCR reads in MiXCR, one entry per CDR3 protein. The sample carries about 280,000 distinct CDR3 sequences, 70% to 90% recorded once. This CDR3 is 14 amino acids long. V gave up 7 bases and J gave up 8 bases; unmatched junction bases: 7. The V gene's germline CDR1 is SEHNR and CDR2 FQNEAQ (reference sequence). Of note for this clonotype: Its antigen is not known.

Study-wide points: The study acknowledged a relatively small number of individuals in its TCR sequencing and HLA analysis.

TCR beta sequencing covered blood CD8+ and CD4+ T cells. TEMRA cells were FACS-enriched, with CD8+ and CD4+ T cells isolated negatively. The sequenced material came from CD8+ T cells from PBMCs. The source of this sequence is a human donor with multiple sclerosis. The V and J genes are TRBV7-9 and TRBJ1-3; 11 positions agree with TRBD1. The CDR3 DNA reads TGTGCCAGCATCCCAAGGGACAGGGGGGACACCATATATTTT. Translation gives CASIPRDRGDTIYF.